This T cell receptor (beta chain) was observed in a study of tumor-infiltrating lymphocytes in primary liver carcinoma. V trimming: 0 bases; J trimming: 12 bases; junction bases outside the gene matches: 13. The length of the CDR3 is 16 residues. Germline CDR1 and CDR2: MGHRA and YSYEKL. Investigators took RNA and DNA out together from 20-30 mg of unsorted bulk tissue. Cases comprised patients with primary liver carcinoma who received surgical resection. General observations from the study: Tumor region pairs overlapped more than did tumor-adjacent and tumor-blood pairs. Blood's top-250-clone fraction was significantly lower than that of tumors (p = 0.039).

Total RNA (roughly 540 ng) served as template for TCR beta cDNA synthesis primed by a constant-region primer. Libraries covering TCR beta were generated through three nested multiplex PCR rounds (using a slightly modified ARM-PCR). Amplification in the first two PCR rounds was performed using TRBV1-TRBV30 forward primers and a C-beta reverse primer for 10 cycles each. TCRdb itself ran the multiplex PCR reads through MiXCR, one entry per CDR3 protein. The sample contains 95,000 to 150,000 distinct CDR3 sequences, approximately 68% of which appear only once. About this clonotype: What it binds is unknown.

The clonotype comes from a woman between 55 and 75 years old with primary liver carcinoma and hepatitis B virus infection. Sequences were obtained from tumor-adjacent normal liver tissue. The rearrangement links TRBV4-1 to TRBJ1-4, with 7 bases that match TRBD1. This chain's CDR3 is CASSQDRNRGNGELFF. CDR3 nucleotide sequence: TGCGCCAGCAGCCAAGATCGTAACAGGGGTAATGGAGAACTGTTTTTT.